This TCR beta chain was retrieved from a study of blood T cell repertoires in COVID-19. Whole-study context: Collection of acute and convalescent COVID-19 samples took place in the United States, Italy and Spain. T cells, B-cell-depleted T cells, or PBMCs supplied cDNA or gDNA.

How the authors handled the data: By means of reference gene primer amplification, nucleated cell counts were estimated. Sequencing was performed with immunoSEQ multiplex PCR; in TCRdb, only in-frame clones are kept and a portion is missing. D and trimming come from the DNA, and the V and J calls and clone size come from that table. The sample consists of 150,000 to 200,000 clones, roughly 88% of them appearing once. Trimming shortened V by 3 bases and J by 0 bases, and 17 bases separated the two germline ends. The CDR3 covers 18 residues. Germline CDR1 is KGHDR and CDR2 is SFDVKD. The receptor was isolated from an elderly woman with active or convalescent COVID-19. The V call is TRBV24-1, the J call TRBJ1-5; TRBD1 might be the D (6 bases). Material: peripheral blood. In nucleotides, the CDR3 is TGTGCCACCAGTGATCCATTAGGACAGTTTAATAGCAATCAGCCCCAGCATTTT. Translating gives CATSDPLGQFNSNQPQHF.